This T cell receptor beta chain was retrieved from a study of blood T cell repertoires in COVID-19. Repertoires were generated with immunoSEQ multiplex PCR, while TCRdb's copy carries only in-frame clones and drops some. This sample has about 130,000 clones, with roughly 80% found just once. The CDR3 is 15 amino acids. CDR1 and CDR2 from the germline V gene are MNHEY and SVGAGI. The gene calls are TRBV6-5 and TRBJ1-5; unclear D gene. The sequence came from a woman aged 30 to 39 who had recovered from COVID-19. The sequencing input was peripheral blood. CDR3 sequence (DNA): TGTGTTACTCTACCCCTGGGCAGCAGCAATCAGCCCCAGCATTTT. Translating it yields CVTLPLGSSNQPQHF.